One and the same sample provided the 19 T cell receptor beta chains below, sequenced in a study of blood T cell repertoires in COVID-19. Using immunoSEQ multiplex PCR, the repertoire was profiled, and TCRdb retains in-frame clones only, with some absent. Of around 190,000 clones in the sample, roughly three quarters are singletons; the top ten hold around a sixth. Sequencing used PBMCs or T cells enriched from blood (not recorded which). All receptors come from a woman in her fifties or sixties with acute COVID-19.

The chain is built from TRBV28 and TRBJ2-7; D gene unclear. Germline CDR1 and CDR2: MDHEN and SYDVKM. The CDR3 loop spans 13 amino acids. V lost 4 bases to trimming and J lost 0 bases, with 7 bases between them. CDR3 coding DNA: TGTGCCAGCAGTTCCCCGAGCTCCTACGAGCAGTACGTC. Protein: CASSSPSSYEQYV.

The chain has TRBV28 and TRBJ2-7; 8 bases fit TRBD1. This CDR3 is 16 amino acids long. The germline gives CDR1 MDHEN, CDR2 SYDVKM. Trimming cost V 4 bases and J 5 bases; bases outside gene matches: 13. The DNA of the CDR3 is TGTGCCAGCAGTTCCCCACTGGACAGGGTTGAGGACGAGCAGTACGTC. Its translation: CASSSPLDRVEDEQYV.

CDR3 protein: CASSLGRAAPLHF. The CDR3, as DNA: TGTGCCAGCAGCTTAGGGAGGGCGGCACCCCTCCACTTT. V and J are TRBV7-8 and TRBJ1-6; no clear D gene. V was pared by 1 base and J by 11 bases, with 9 bases between. CDR1 SGHVS and CDR2 FQNEAQ come from the germline V gene. The CDR3 loop spans 13 amino acids.

Regarding this clone: Other DNA variants within this sample encode the same CDR3. This chain connects TRBV6-5 to TRBJ1-5, with D maybe TRBD1 (5 bases). Trimming removed 6 bases from V and 6 bases from J, with 12 bases in between. The CDR3 runs to 13 residues. CDR1 is MNHEY, CDR2 SVGAGI, per germline. The CDR3 nucleotides read TGTGCCAGCAGGCCCCAGGGAGGTCAGCCCCAGCATTTT. Translation: CASRPQGGQPQHF.

This chain connects TRBV7-2 to TRBJ1-2; TRBD1 agrees at 8 bases. The CDR3 extends over 14 amino acids. Germline V gene data show CDR1 as SGHTA and CDR2 as FQGNSA. V was pared by 2 bases and J by 4 bases, with 3 bases of the junction left unmatched. The chain's CDR3 is CASSLQGAGYGYTF. The CDR3 DNA reads as TGTGCCAGCAGCTTACAGGGGGCGGGCTATGGCTACACCTTC. The whole variable domain, remainder taken from reference TRBV7-2 and TRBJ1-2, is GAGVSQSPSNKVTEKGKDVELRCDPISGHTALYWYRQSLGQGLEFLIYFQGNSAPDKSGLPSDRFSAERTGGSVSTLTIQRTQQEDSAVYLCASSLQGAGYGYTFGSGTRLTVV.

DNA of the CDR3: TGTGCCAGTAGTACGACAGGACCCTATCAGCCCCAGCATTTT. Translated: CASSTTGPYQPQHF. The rearrangement links TRBV19 to TRBJ1-5; possible D gene TRBD1, 6 bases. The CDR3 is 14 residues long. Trimming left V 4 bases short and J 5 bases short, with 12 bases between. Germline CDR1 and CDR2: LNHDA and SQIVND (reference sequence).

The V and J genes are TRBV28 and TRBJ1-2, with TRBD1 identical over 9 bases. The CDR3 length is 15 residues. V lost 10 bases, J lost 8 bases, and 17 bases stayed unmatched. CDR1 MDHEN and CDR2 SYDVKM come from the germline V gene. CDR3 amino acids: CAIFSQGQGAEGYTF. CDR3 sequence (DNA): TGTGCCATTTTTTCCCAGGGACAGGGTGCGGAAGGCTACACCTTC.

This chain connects TRBV11-2 to TRBJ2-3; D is unresolved. Germline V gives CDR1 SGHAT, CDR2 FQNNGV. This CDR3 comprises 13 residues. Trimming took off 1 base at V and 1 base at J, with 3 bases between the two ends. The chain's CDR3 is CASSLAGTDTQYF. The DNA of the CDR3 is TGTGCCAGCAGCTTAGCTGGCACAGATACGCAGTATTTT. Complete variable domain (other parts from reference TRBV11-2 and TRBJ2-3): EAGVAQSPRYKIIEKRQSVAFWCNPISGHATLYWYQQILGQGPKLLIQFQNNGVVDDSQLPKDRFSAERLKGVDSTLKIQPAKLEDSAVYLCASSLAGTDTQYFGPGTRLTVL.

V usage is TRBV6-2 or TRBV6-3 and J usage is TRBJ1-5; perhaps TRBD1 as D (5 bases). Germline V gives CDR1 MNHEY, CDR2 SVGEGT. V gave up 2 bases and J gave up 0 bases, with 20 bases separating them. The CDR3 contains 19 residues. CDR3 sequence (DNA): TGTGCCAGCAGTTACACCCCCCAAGGGGCACTGTGTAGCAATCAGCCCCAGCATTTT. It yields the protein CASSYTPQGALCSNQPQHF.

In DNA form, the CDR3 reads TGTGCCAGCGCGGGGGAGCGGGGGGCTAACTACAATGAGCAGTTCTTC. This codes for CASAGERGANYNEQFF. The V gene is TRBV7-9, the J gene TRBJ2-1, with 9 bases matching TRBD2. Germline trimming cut 8 bases from V and 3 bases from J; bases unmatched to any gene: 11. There are 16 residues in the CDR3. CDR1 and CDR2 (germline): SEHNR, FQNEAQ (reference sequence).

V and J are TRBV5-4 and TRBJ2-5; TRBD2 matches 8 bases. V was pared by 4 bases and J by 1 base, with 0 bases of the junction left unmatched. Germline-derived CDR1 and CDR2 are SGHNT and YYREEE (reference sequence). CDR3 length: 13 amino acids. CDR3 protein: CASSRGGQETQYF. The CDR3, as DNA: TGTGCCAGCAGCCGGGGGGGCCAAGAGACCCAGTACTTC.

This chain connects TRBV6-6 to TRBJ1-4; 7 nucleotides line up with TRBD1. The CDR3 is 16 amino acids. Germline V gene sequence: CDR1 MNHNY, CDR2 SVGAGI (reference sequence). V was clipped by 3 bases and J by 5 bases; unmatched bases: 9. CDR3 nucleotide sequence: TGTGCCAGCAGTTATCCACCGGGACAGCCAAATGAAAAACTGTTTTTT. It is translated as CASSYPPGQPNEKLFF.

V gene TRBV19 combines with J gene TRBJ1-5, with D perhaps matching TRBD1 (6 bases). V was trimmed by 5 bases and J by 1 base, leaving 12 bases between them. Germline-derived CDR1 and CDR2 are LNHDA and SQIVND (reference sequence). The CDR3 runs to 15 residues. This CDR3 is CASSWAGGSNQPQHF. The CDR3 bases are TGTGCCAGTAGTTGGGCGGGGGGCAGCAATCAGCCCCAGCATTTT.

This clone appeared a few times. The chain is built from TRBV6-6 and TRBJ1-2; D is unclear. Looked up from germline, CDR1 is MNHNY and CDR2 is SVGAGI (reference sequence). This CDR3 has 20 residues. Trimming shortened V by 6 bases and J by 7 bases, and 36 bases separated the two germline ends. In DNA form, the CDR3 reads TGTGCCAGCAGCCCGTCAACCCGCCCTCACTCTCTCTCTCGTTCTCGTGGCTACACCTTC. It codes for CASSPSTRPHSLSRSRGYTF.

The J gene is TRBJ2-3, the V gene TRBV5-1, with TRBD2 matching over 7 bases. Germline lookup yields CDR1 SGHRS and CDR2 YFSETQ. The V gene end was trimmed by 5 bases and the J gene end by 5 bases; junction bases not matched to a gene: 14. The CDR3 is 16 residues long. For the CDR3, the DNA is TGCGCCAGCAGGCAAGCGACTAGCCGACCGGGAGATACGCAGTATTTT. It encodes CASRQATSRPGDTQYF.

This chain links TRBV6-5 with TRBJ1-6, with TRBD1 as a possible D gene (6 bases). This CDR3 contains 15 residues. The V gene lost 6 bases and the J gene lost 3 bases, with 12 bases spanning the gap. Germline V CDR1 and CDR2: MNHEY, SVGAGI. DNA for the CDR3: TGTGCCAGCAGCGCCACAGGGCTCTATAATTCACCCCTCCACTTT. It yields the protein CASSATGLYNSPLHF.

This clone was counted a few times. The chain joins TRBV7-2 to TRBJ1-6; maybe TRBD1 (5 bases). The V gene lost 1 base and the J gene lost 3 bases, with 7 bases spanning the gap. Germline V lookup: CDR1 SGHTA, CDR2 FQGNSA. The CDR3 spans 15 residues. The CDR3 bases are TGTGCCAGCAGCTTAGGGGGGGTCTATAATTCACCCCTCCACTTT. Its protein product is CASSLGGVYNSPLHF. Full variable domain (missing parts from reference TRBV7-2 and TRBJ1-6): GAGVSQSPSNKVTEKGKDVELRCDPISGHTALYWYRQSLGQGLEFLIYFQGNSAPDKSGLPSDRFSAERTGGSVSTLTIQRTQQEDSAVYLCASSLGGVYNSPLHFGNGTRLTVT.

V usage is TRBV2 and J usage is TRBJ1-6; D possibly corresponds to TRBD1 (6 bases). V was shortened by 5 bases and J by 4 bases, with 15 bases between the two germline ends. Germline CDR1 is SNHLY and CDR2 is FYNNEI. This CDR3 contains 16 residues. CDR3 in amino acids: CASSFGQPLYNSPLHF. CDR3 in DNA: TGTGCCAGCAGTTTCGGACAGCCTCTTTATAATTCACCCCTCCACTTT.

The chain has TRBV27 and TRBJ2-3, with 13 bases identical to TRBD2. Germline V gene lookup returns CDR1 MNHEY and CDR2 SMNVEV (reference sequence). V trimming: 11 bases; J trimming: 4 bases; junction bases outside the gene matches: 9. The CDR3 extends over 15 amino acids. CDR3 DNA sequence: TGTGCCGGCCGTCCGGGACTAGCGGGGTCAGATACGCAGTATTTT. It specifies CAGRPGLAGSDTQYF.